This T cell receptor beta chain was captured in a study of molecular identifiers for immune sequencing clone quantification. Trimming took off 4 bases at V and 7 bases at J, with 16 bases between the two ends. The CDR3 consists of 15 residues. TCRdb itself ran the PCR reads through MiXCR, one entry per CDR3 protein. This sample has approximately 59,000 distinct CDR3 sequences, with about 18% found just once. The sequence was collected from a human donor in good health. Some libraries in this study had Jurkat cell RNA spiked in. Specimen: naive CD8+ T cells from blood, with Jurkat cell RNA spiked in. Subset indicated: FACS-sorted CD8+CD4-CCR7+CD45RA+ naive T cells. This chain uses TRBV12-3 or TRBV12-4 with TRBJ2-2, with D possibly TRBD2 on 6 matching bases. The CDR3 is CASSSPSTGDGELFF. As DNA, the CDR3 is TGTGCCAGCAGTTCCCCCTCCACGGGAGACGGGGAGCTGTTTTTT.